This T cell receptor (beta chain) was captured in a study of T cell responses to AZD1222 COVID-19 vaccine. Profiled with immunoSEQ multiplex PCR; TCRdb holds only in-frame clones, not every one. The sample lists roughly 150,000 clones; about 91% were seen once. Germline-derived CDR1 and CDR2 are LGHDT and YNNKEL (reference sequence). Trimming cost V 8 bases and J 4 bases, with 11 bases left between them. The length of the CDR3 is 13 residues. This TCR came from an adult in good health. The sequencing here drew on peripheral blood, taken on day 0 of AZD1222 vaccination. The chain is built from TRBV3-1 (or the pseudogene TRBV3-2) and TRBJ2-2; maybe TRBD1 (5 bases). This CDR3 is CASGARGTGELFF. The CDR3 DNA follows: TGTGCCAGCGGGGCAAGGGGCACCGGGGAGCTGTTTTTT.